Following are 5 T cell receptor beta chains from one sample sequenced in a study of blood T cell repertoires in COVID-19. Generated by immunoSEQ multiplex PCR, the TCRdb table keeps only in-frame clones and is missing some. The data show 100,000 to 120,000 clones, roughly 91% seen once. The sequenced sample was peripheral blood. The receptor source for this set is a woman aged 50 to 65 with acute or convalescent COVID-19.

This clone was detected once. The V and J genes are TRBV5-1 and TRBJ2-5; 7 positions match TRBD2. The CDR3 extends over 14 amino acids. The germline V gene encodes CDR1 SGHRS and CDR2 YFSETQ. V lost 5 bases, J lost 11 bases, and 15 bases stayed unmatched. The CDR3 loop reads CASRDGGTTSAQYF. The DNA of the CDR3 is TGCGCCAGCAGAGATGGAGGGACTACCTCGGCGCAGTACTTC.

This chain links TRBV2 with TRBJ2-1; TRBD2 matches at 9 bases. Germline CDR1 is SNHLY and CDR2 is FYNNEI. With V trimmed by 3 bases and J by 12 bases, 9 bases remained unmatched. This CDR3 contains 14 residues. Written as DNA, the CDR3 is TGTGCCAGCAGTGAGGTCCCGGCTAGCGGGGTGCAGTTCTTC. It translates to CASSEVPASGVQFF. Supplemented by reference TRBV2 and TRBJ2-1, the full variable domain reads EPEVTQTPSHQVTQMGQEVILRCVPISNHLYFYWYRQILGQKVEFLVSFYNNEISEKSEIFDDQFSVERPDGSNFTLKIRSTKLEDSAMYFCASSEVPASGVQFFGPGTRLTVL.

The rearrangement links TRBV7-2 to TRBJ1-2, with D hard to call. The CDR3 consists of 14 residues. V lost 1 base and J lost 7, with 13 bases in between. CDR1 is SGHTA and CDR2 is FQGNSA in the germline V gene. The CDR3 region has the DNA TGTGCCAGCAGCTTAGTCCCCGGGGATGGTGGCTACACCTTC. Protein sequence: CASSLVPGDGGYTF.

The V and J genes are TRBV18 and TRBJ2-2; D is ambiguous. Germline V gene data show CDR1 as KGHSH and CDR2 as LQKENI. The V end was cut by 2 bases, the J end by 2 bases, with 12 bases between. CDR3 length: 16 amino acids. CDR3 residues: CASSPYVGQNTGELFF. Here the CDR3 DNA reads TGTGCCAGCTCACCATACGTTGGGCAAAACACCGGGGAGCTGTTTTTT.

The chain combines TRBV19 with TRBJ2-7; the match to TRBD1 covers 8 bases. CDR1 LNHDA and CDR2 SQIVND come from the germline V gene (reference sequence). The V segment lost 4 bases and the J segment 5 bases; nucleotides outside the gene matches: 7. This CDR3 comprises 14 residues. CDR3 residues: CASSSGAGGDEQYF. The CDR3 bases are TGTGCCAGTAGTAGCGGGGCAGGGGGCGACGAGCAGTACTTC.